This is a list of T cell receptor beta chains from one sample in a study of vaccination and CD4 T cells after COVID-19. These receptors are not linked to any known antigen. TCRdb processed the PCR reads anew with MiXCR; each CDR3 protein has one entry. Of roughly 4,800 distinct CDR3 sequences in the sample, around a fifth are singletons; the top ten hold around 21%. Sequenced material: CD4+ T cells from blood, cultured in vitro. The receptors come from a human donor who had recovered from COVID-19. The CDR3 runs from the conserved cysteine through the conserved F or W. The D gene is left open where the match is weak. Some rows mark clone size as missing; the rest say once, few, many or name a class of expanded clone.

clone size: large
V gene: TRBV6-1
D gene: .
J gene: TRBJ2-7
CDR3 DNA: TGTGCCAGCAGGAAAGCCGGGGACCACGGCGAGCAGTACTTC
CDR3 protein: CASRKAGDHGEQYF

clone size: few
V gene: TRBV5-4
D gene: .
J gene: TRBJ2-5
CDR3 DNA: TGTGCCAGCAGCTCGTCGGGATTCGAAGTTCGGGAGACCCAGTACTTC
CDR3 protein: CASSSSGFEVRETQYF

clone size: .
V gene: TRBV5-4
D gene: .
J gene: TRBJ1-1
CDR3 DNA: TGTGCCAGCAGCTTCCAAAGGAACACTGAAGCTTTCTTT
CDR3 protein: CASSFQRNTEAFF

clone size: .
V gene: TRBV5-5
D gene: TRBD2
J gene: TRBJ2-4
CDR3 DNA: TGTGCCAGCAGCCCCCCCGGTGCGGGGGGCGGTGGGAACATTCAGTACTTC
CDR3 protein: CASSPPGAGGGGNIQYF

clone size: .
V gene: TRBV6-5
D gene: .
J gene: TRBJ1-6
CDR3 DNA: TGTGCCAGCAGTTTCGACAGAAATAATTCACCCCTCCACTTT
CDR3 protein: CASSFDRNNSPLHF

clone size: medium-sized
V gene: TRBV30
D gene: .
J gene: TRBJ2-5
CDR3 DNA: TGTGCCTGGGGGGGGCTCGGGACCCAGTACTTC
CDR3 protein: CAWGGLGTQYF

clone size: .
V gene: TRBV30
D gene: .
J gene: TRBJ2-7
CDR3 DNA: TGTGCCTGGACCGGAACAGGGAGGTCCTACGAGCAGTACTTC
CDR3 protein: CAWTGTGRSYEQYF

clone size: few
V gene: TRBV5-4
D gene: TRBD1
J gene: TRBJ1-1
CDR3 DNA: TGTGCCAGCAGCTCGGGACAGGCTATCGTAGCTTTCTTT
CDR3 protein: CASSSGQAIVAFF

clone size: large
V gene: TRBV30
D gene: .
J gene: TRBJ1-6
CDR3 DNA: TGTGCCTGGAGAGGGGAAAATAATTCACCCCTCCACTTT
CDR3 protein: CAWRGENNSPLHF

clone size: .
V gene: TRBV4-1
D gene: .
J gene: TRBJ1-2
CDR3 DNA: TGCGCCAGCAGTCGAGTTCTGACAGGTATCGACTATGGCTACACCTTC
CDR3 protein: CASSRVLTGIDYGYTF

clone size: .
V gene: TRBV6-5
D gene: TRBD2
J gene: TRBJ2-2
CDR3 DNA: TGTGCCAGCAGTTCTCGGGGGGGAAGAAGCACCGGGGAGCTGTTTTTT
CDR3 protein: CASSSRGGRSTGELFF

clone size: few
V gene: TRBV6-2/TRBV6-3
D gene: .
J gene: TRBJ2-2
CDR3 DNA: TGTGCCAGCTCCTCCTACACCGGGGAGCTGTTTTTT
CDR3 protein: CASSSYTGELFF

clone size: .
V gene: TRBV5-1
D gene: .
J gene: TRBJ2-5
CDR3 DNA: TGCGCCAGCAGCTTATCAGGACTCAGAGAGACCCAGTACTTC
CDR3 protein: CASSLSGLRETQYF

clone size: few
V gene: TRBV2
D gene: TRBD1
J gene: TRBJ2-7
CDR3 DNA: TGTGCCAGCAGGGCTGGGACAGGAGGCTACGAGCAGTACTTC
CDR3 protein: CASRAGTGGYEQYF

clone size: medium-sized
V gene: TRBV6-5
D gene: TRBD1
J gene: TRBJ1-1
CDR3 DNA: TGTGCCAGCAGTTCCAGGGGGGTGAACACTGAAGCTTTCTTT
CDR3 protein: CASSSRGVNTEAFF

clone size: few
V gene: TRBV30
D gene: TRBD1
J gene: TRBJ2-5
CDR3 DNA: TGTGCCTGGGGACAGGGGAATAGACAAGAGACCCAGTACTTC
CDR3 protein: CAWGQGNRQETQYF

clone size: few
V gene: TRBV5-1
D gene: TRBD2
J gene: TRBJ2-7
CDR3 DNA: TGCGCCAGCAGCTTGGGCCTAGCGGGGGGCCAGTACTTC
CDR3 protein: CASSLGLAGGQYF

clone size: medium-sized
V gene: TRBV6-1
D gene: .
J gene: TRBJ1-1
CDR3 DNA: TGTGCCAGCACCCCAGGGACCCTCAGGAACACTGAAGCTTTCTTT
CDR3 protein: CASTPGTLRNTEAFF

clone size: medium-sized
V gene: TRBV15
D gene: TRBD2
J gene: TRBJ2-1
CDR3 DNA: TGTGCCACCAGCAGAGATCGTAGCGGGGTCGGTGACAATGAGCAGTTCTTC
CDR3 protein: CATSRDRSGVGDNEQFF

clone size: large
V gene: TRBV19
D gene: .
J gene: TRBJ2-5
CDR3 DNA: TGTGCCAGTAGTATGCGGACTACACAAGAGACCCAGTACTTC
CDR3 protein: CASSMRTTQETQYF

clone size: few
V gene: TRBV19
D gene: .
J gene: TRBJ1-2
CDR3 DNA: TGTGCCAGTAGTATAGATCGTACAGTTTATGGCTACACCTTC
CDR3 protein: CASSIDRTVYGYTF

clone size: .
V gene: TRBV30
D gene: .
J gene: TRBJ2-5
CDR3 DNA: TGTGCCTGGACAGTTAAGGGGGGGACGGAGACCCAGTACTTC
CDR3 protein: CAWTVKGGTETQYF

clone size: few
V gene: TRBV19
D gene: .
J gene: TRBJ1-1
CDR3 DNA: TGTGCCAGCAAGAGTACCGGGGTTGGGACTGAAGCTTTCTTT
CDR3 protein: CASKSTGVGTEAFF

clone size: .
V gene: TRBV11-3
D gene: TRBD2
J gene: TRBJ2-1
CDR3 DNA: TGTGCCAGCAGCTTAGAGGCAGGGAGGGTCAGTGAGCAGTTCTTC
CDR3 protein: CASSLEAGRVSEQFF

clone size: medium-sized
V gene: TRBV20-1
D gene: .
J gene: TRBJ2-5
CDR3 DNA: TGCAGTGCCATGAGTGGGCAGGACAAAATTTCGGCCCAGTACTTC
CDR3 protein: CSAMSGQDKISAQYF

clone size: .
V gene: TRBV29-1
D gene: .
J gene: TRBJ2-7
CDR3 DNA: TGCAGCGTTGCGGGGGCAATCTCCTACGAGCAGTACTTC
CDR3 protein: CSVAGAISYEQYF

clone size: .
V gene: TRBV9
D gene: .
J gene: TRBJ2-3
CDR3 DNA: TGTGCCAGCAGCGTCCAGGCTAACACAGATACGCAGTATTTT
CDR3 protein: CASSVQANTDTQYF

clone size: .
V gene: TRBV7-2
D gene: .
J gene: TRBJ1-1
CDR3 DNA: TGTGCCAGCCTTGGGGGGGGAAACATGAACACTGAAGCTTTCTTT
CDR3 protein: CASLGGGNMNTEAFF

clone size: few
V gene: TRBV19
D gene: .
J gene: TRBJ2-5
CDR3 DNA: TGTGCCAGTAGTGAGAGGCAGGGTTCAGAGACCCAGTACTTC
CDR3 protein: CASSERQGSETQYF

clone size: medium-sized
V gene: TRBV20-1
D gene: .
J gene: TRBJ2-5
CDR3 DNA: TGCAGTGCCACCGGGCAGGGGTCCCAAGAGACCCAGTACTTC
CDR3 protein: CSATGQGSQETQYF

clone size: .
V gene: TRBV18
D gene: TRBD1
J gene: TRBJ2-4
CDR3 DNA: TGTGCCAGCTCACCGACGGGACAGGGGGCGCACAAAAACATTCAGTACTTC
CDR3 protein: CASSPTGQGAHKNIQYF

clone size: .
V gene: TRBV5-1
D gene: TRBD1
J gene: TRBJ2-7
CDR3 DNA: TGCGCCAGCAGCTTGGCACAGGGGATGTACGAGCAGTACTTC
CDR3 protein: CASSLAQGMYEQYF

clone size: few
V gene: TRBV7-2
D gene: TRBD2
J gene: TRBJ2-1
CDR3 DNA: TGTGCCAGCAGTCTAGCGGTCGGCCCTTACAATGAGCAGTTCTTC
CDR3 protein: CASSLAVGPYNEQFF

clone size: few
V gene: TRBV20-1
D gene: TRBD1
J gene: TRBJ1-6
CDR3 DNA: TGCAGTGCTAGAGGAACAGGGGATTCACCCCTCCACTTT
CDR3 protein: CSARGTGDSPLHF

clone size: few
V gene: TRBV10-1
D gene: TRBD2
J gene: TRBJ2-1
CDR3 DNA: TGCGCCAGCAGTTGGCTAGCGGGGGGCGATGAGCAGTTCTTC
CDR3 protein: CASSWLAGGDEQFF

clone size: few
V gene: TRBV6-1
D gene: TRBD1
J gene: TRBJ1-4
CDR3 DNA: TGTGCCACAAGGACAGGGTCAACTAATGAAAAACTGTTTTTT
CDR3 protein: CATRTGSTNEKLFF

clone size: .
V gene: TRBV19
D gene: .
J gene: TRBJ2-3
CDR3 DNA: TGTGCCAGTAGTATGGACAAGGGGGGTCTCTCGTTCGCGACGCAGTATTTT
CDR3 protein: CASSMDKGGLSFATQYF

clone size: medium-sized
V gene: TRBV6-5
D gene: TRBD1
J gene: TRBJ1-1
CDR3 DNA: TGTGCCAGCAGATACCCGGGACAGGGGGAGAACACTGAAGCTTTCTTT
CDR3 protein: CASRYPGQGENTEAFF

clone size: few
V gene: TRBV30
D gene: TRBD1
J gene: TRBJ1-5
CDR3 DNA: TGTGCCTGGAGGGGGACAGGGGAAAATCAGCCCCAGCATTTT
CDR3 protein: CAWRGTGENQPQHF

clone size: .
V gene: TRBV24-1
D gene: .
J gene: TRBJ2-2
CDR3 DNA: TGTGCCACCGGCGCGGGACAGAACACCGGGGAGCTGTTTTTT
CDR3 protein: CATGAGQNTGELFF

clone size: .
V gene: TRBV20-1
D gene: .
J gene: TRBJ1-1
CDR3 DNA: TGCAGTGCTACATCACTGAACACTGAAGCTTTCTTT
CDR3 protein: CSATSLNTEAFF

clone size: medium-sized
V gene: TRBV2
D gene: .
J gene: TRBJ1-5
CDR3 DNA: TGTGCCAGCGCGACCGGGCCAAATCAGCCCCAGCATTTT
CDR3 protein: CASATGPNQPQHF

clone size: .
V gene: TRBV7-9
D gene: TRBD2
J gene: TRBJ2-7
CDR3 DNA: TGTGCCAGCAGCTTGGAGAGCGGGGGGGCCGATAGCGAGCAGTACTTC
CDR3 protein: CASSLESGGADSEQYF

clone size: .
V gene: TRBV20-1
D gene: .
J gene: TRBJ2-3
CDR3 DNA: TGCAGTGCTCCTTATGGACAGCCAGATACGCAGTATTTT
CDR3 protein: CSAPYGQPDTQYF

clone size: once
V gene: TRBV20-1
D gene: .
J gene: TRBJ2-1
CDR3 DNA: TGCAGTGCTAGAGAGGGGGGCGGCTTTTACAATGAGCAGTTCTTC
CDR3 protein: CSAREGGGFYNEQFF

clone size: few
V gene: TRBV5-8
D gene: .
J gene: TRBJ1-1
CDR3 DNA: TGTGCCAGCAGGTGGGGGCGCACTGAAGCTTTCTTT
CDR3 protein: CASRWGRTEAFF

clone size: few
V gene: TRBV12-5
D gene: .
J gene: TRBJ1-5
CDR3 DNA: TGTGCTAGTGGTTTGGGGGACACTACGGAGGCTCAGCCCCAGCATTTT
CDR3 protein: CASGLGDTTEAQPQHF

clone size: .
V gene: TRBV5-4
D gene: .
J gene: TRBJ1-3
CDR3 DNA: TGTGCCAGCAGCCTGAACCCGGGATCAGCCATATATTTT
CDR3 protein: CASSLNPGSAIYF

clone size: medium-sized
V gene: TRBV6-5
D gene: .
J gene: TRBJ1-2
CDR3 DNA: TGTGCCAGCAGTTACGGGACATGGGGTGGTGGCTACACCTTC
CDR3 protein: CASSYGTWGGGYTF